This paragraph reports one T cell receptor (beta chain). Its antigen remains unidentified. The protocol was immunoSEQ multiplex PCR, while the TCRdb copy is restricted to in-frame clones and leaves out a portion. The data contain roughly 420,000 clones, roughly 90% of them seen just once; the ten biggest clones take up 3.6%. The data derive from a study of Ad26.COV2.S vaccination and SARS-CoV-2 variants. Background on the study: Trial arm assignment for the donor was COV1001 Ad26.COV2.S. Ad26.COV2.S, an intramuscular injection, was given once or twice 56 days apart. General observations from the study: Whether participants received vaccine or placebo, their non-spike TCR breadth was similar. In vaccinated individuals, spike-specific CD8+ and CD4+ T cell responses reportedly displayed substantial breadth.

Treatment in this sample: around 19 received Ad26.COV2.S at low or high dose, single or two shots; about five received placebo; per-sample allocation not given. Material that was analyzed had been drawn on day 63 after the first vaccine or placebo injection. V dropped 4 bases and J dropped 10 bases, with 13 bases sitting between them. CDR3 size: 11 residues. In germline, CDR1 is SQVTM, CDR2 ANQGSEA. This clonotype was sampled from a person between 18 and 65 years old who received the Ad26.COV2.S COVID-19 vaccine or a placebo. Sequences were derived from peripheral blood, sampled in a trial of Ad26.COV2.S vaccine versus placebo. The chain couples TRBV29-1 to TRBJ1-1; unclear D gene. CDR3 amino acids: CSVALVSRAFF. The CDR3 coding sequence is TGCAGCGTTGCCCTCGTTTCTCGAGCTTTCTTT.